A selection of T cell receptor beta chains follows, all from one sample in a study of glioma-infiltrating T cells. Using its own MiXCR run on the multiplex PCR reads, TCRdb lists one record per CDR3 protein. The sample lists 160,000 or so distinct CDR3 sequences, around 45% occurring once. What was sequenced was glioma tissue, nonneoplastic brain tissue, or PBMCs (not recorded which). The source is a human donor with low-grade glioma or glioblastoma, undergoing nonglioma brain surgery, or in good health (not recorded which). Both conserved end residues are part of each CDR3. D genes are given only for firm matches. Clone size, where shown, is once, few, many, or a class for clones that have expanded.

j_gene	abundance	len	v_gene	d_gene	CDR3nt	CDR3aa
TRBJ2-3	once	16	TRBV7-9	-	TGTGCCAGCAGCTTTACCGGGACATGGGAAACAGATACGCAGTATTTT	CASSFTGTWETDTQYF
TRBJ2-1	few	16	TRBV11-1	TRBD2	TGTGCCAGCAGCCCCTGGACTAGCGGGAGGTACAATGAGCAGTTCTTC	CASSPWTSGRYNEQFF
TRBJ2-7	few	13	TRBV20-1	TRBD2	TGCAGTGCTACTAGCGGGAAGGGCTACGGGCAGTACTTC	CSATSGKGYGQYF
TRBJ1-3	-	16	TRBV2	-	TGTGCCAGCAGTGTCAAGGGACCGCACTCTGGAAACACCATATATTTT	CASSVKGPHSGNTIYF
TRBJ2-6	-	18	TRBV7-2	TRBD1	TGTGCCAGCAGCTCGGGACAGGGGGGAACTACTGGGGCCAACGTCCTGACTTTC	CASSSGQGGTTGANVLTF
TRBJ2-5	-	14	TRBV20-1	-	TGCAGTGCTGCCCCCTCTGCGGTGGGGGAGAGCCAGTACTTC	CSAAPSAVGESQYF
TRBJ2-1	-	15	TRBV28	TRBD2	TGTGCCACACAGGCAGTAGCGGGGGGAGAGAATGAGCAGTTCTTC	CATQAVAGGENEQFF
TRBJ2-7	few	12	TRBV18	-	TGTGCCAGCTCACCAACAGACTACGAGCAGTACTTC	CASSPTDYEQYF
TRBJ2-7	many	14	TRBV3-1	TRBD1	TGTGCCAGCAGCCAGGGACAGCTATCCTACGAGCAGTACTTC	CASSQGQLSYEQYF
TRBJ1-1	-	13	TRBV30	TRBD1	TGTGGCTGGAGTCCCGGACAGGGGACTGAAGCTTTCTTT	CGWSPGQGTEAFF
TRBJ2-7	-	15	TRBV3-1	TRBD2	TGTGCCAGCAGCCAAGGACTAGCGGGACACTACGAGCAGTACTTC	CASSQGLAGHYEQYF
TRBJ2-3	-	17	TRBV28	TRBD1	TGTGCCAGCAGTTTCGGTTACGAGGGGGCGGGCACAGATACGCAGTATTTT	CASSFGYEGAGTDTQYF